Below are 18 T cell receptor beta chains sequenced from a single sample in a study of OX40 agonist ivuxolimab in advanced cancers. Sequencing was performed with immunoSEQ multiplex PCR; in TCRdb, only in-frame clones are kept and a portion is missing. The sample holds about 46,000 clones, approximately 80% seen once. The source was CD4+ or CD8+ T cells sorted from blood, collected in a trial of the OX40 agonist ivuxolimab. Receptors were obtained from an adult with an advanced solid tumor such as melanoma, head and neck, liver or kidney cancer.

This chain links TRBV7-9 with TRBJ2-3; no clear D. Deletions cut 5 bases from V and 2 bases from J, with 11 bases between. Per germline, CDR1 SEHNR and CDR2 FQNEAQ (reference sequence). The length of the CDR3 is 14 residues. The chain's CDR3 is CASSVSKHTDTQYF. CDR3 sequence (DNA): TGTGCCAGCAGCGTATCCAAACACACAGATACGCAGTATTTT.

The gene calls are TRBV5-1 and TRBJ2-5, with D perhaps TRBD1 or TRBD2 (6 bases each). V lost 4 bases, J lost 4 bases, and 11 bases lay in between. Germline V gives CDR1 SGHRS, CDR2 YFSETQ. This CDR3 has 13 residues. The CDR3 DNA is TGCGCCAGCAGCGCGGGGACATTAGAGACCCAGTACTTC. Its protein is CASSAGTLETQYF.

The chain is built from TRBV11-2 and TRBJ2-1; 10 bases align to TRBD2. The CDR3 totals 14 residues. V lost 1 base to trimming and J lost 11 bases; unmatched junction nucleotides: 5. From germline, CDR1 is SGHAT and CDR2 FQNNGV. The CDR3 DNA is TGTGCCAGCAGCTTAGCCGGACTAGCGGCCAAGCAGTTCTTC. Translated: CASSLAGLAAKQFF.

The rearrangement joins TRBV19 to TRBJ2-5; D is possibly TRBD1 (5 bases). Per the germline V gene, CDR1 is LNHDA and CDR2 is SQIVND (reference sequence). V lost 3 bases and J 5 bases, leaving 13 bases between the germline ends. The CDR3 extends over 14 amino acids. CDR3 protein: CASSIRQSEETQYF. The CDR3 nucleotides are TGTGCCAGTAGTATTAGACAGTCCGAGGAGACCCAGTACTTC.

V and J are TRBV27 and TRBJ2-7; D is undetermined. V lost 3 bases to trimming and J lost 3 bases, with 9 bases between them. The CDR3 extends over 13 amino acids. CDR1 MNHEY and CDR2 SMNVEV come from the germline V gene (reference sequence). The CDR3 reads CASSFKEFYEQYF. CDR3 nucleotides: TGTGCCAGCAGTTTTAAAGAGTTCTACGAGCAGTACTTC.

This clone was recorded a few times. V and J are TRBV11-2 and TRBJ1-4; a possible D gene is TRBD1 (6 bases). This CDR3 contains 12 residues. V was clipped by 5 bases and J by 8 bases, with 9 bases between them. Per germline, CDR1 SGHAT and CDR2 FQNNGV. CDR3 sequence (DNA): TGTGCCAGCAGCCCAGGGGCGGAAAAACTGTTTTTT. Translated, it gives CASSPGAEKLFF.

This clone was counted only a few times. This chain links TRBV7-8 with TRBJ2-7; 7 bases match TRBD1. CDR1 SGHVS and CDR2 FQNEAQ come from the germline V gene. Trimming cost V 5 bases and J 0 bases; bases outside gene matches: 7. The CDR3 sequence is 15 residues long. CDR3 bases: TGTGCCAGCAGCCCCGACAGGGCTAACTCCTACGAGCAGTACTTC. It specifies CASSPDRANSYEQYF.

V gene TRBV5-4 combines with J gene TRBJ2-7, with unresolved D. V was clipped by 0 bases and J by 6 bases, with 10 bases between them. Looked up from germline, CDR1 is SGHNT and CDR2 is YYREEE (reference sequence). The CDR3 spans 13 residues. The chain's CDR3 is CASSLEGYGEQYF. The CDR3 DNA reads as TGTGCCAGCAGCTTGGAGGGTTATGGCGAGCAGTACTTC. The full variable domain, in which reference TRBV5-4 and TRBJ2-7 provide the parts outside the CDR3, is ETGVTQSPTHLIKTRGQQVTLRCSSQSGHNTVSWYQQALGQGPQFIFQYYREEENGRGNFPPRFSGLQFPNYSSELNVNALELDDSALYLCASSLEGYGEQYFGPGTRLTVT.

This clone occurred a few times. In DNA form, the CDR3 reads TGCGCCAGCAATGGAGGAAACTCTGGGGCCAACGTCCTGACTTTC. Translated: CASNGGNSGANVLTF. V is TRBV5-1 and J is TRBJ2-6, with D perhaps TRBD2 (5 bases). CDR1 and CDR2 (germline): SGHRS, YFSETQ. V lost 6 bases to trimming and J lost 0 bases, with 10 bases between them. The CDR3 has 15 amino acids.

The chain links TRBV5-6 to TRBJ2-1; TRBD2 matches 11 bases. The junction had 2 bases not matched to a gene; V was cut back by 4 bases and J by 2 bases. Germline CDR1 SGHDT, CDR2 YYEEEE. CDR3 size: 15 residues. The CDR3 region is CASSRSGGAYNEQFF. The CDR3 DNA reads as TGTGCCAGCAGCCGTAGCGGGGGGGCCTACAATGAGCAGTTCTTC.

The V call is TRBV7-9, the J call TRBJ1-2; 7 positions match TRBD1. CDR3 size: 14 residues. Germline V gene sequence: CDR1 SEHNR, CDR2 FQNEAQ (reference sequence). Losses at the gene ends were 1 base for V and 5 bases for J; bases not matched to a gene: 4. CDR3 in amino acids: CASSLGDSTYGYTF. As DNA, the CDR3 is TGTGCCAGCAGCTTAGGGGACAGTACTTATGGCTACACCTTC.

The rearrangement links TRBV19 to TRBJ1-3; the match to TRBD1 covers 12 bases. Per germline, CDR1 LNHDA and CDR2 SQIVND (reference sequence). V shed 6 bases and J 2 bases; nucleotides not matched to a gene: 5. The CDR3 totals 16 residues. The CDR3 here is CASRRGQGAAGNTIYF. CDR3 nucleotides: TGTGCCAGTAGACGGGGACAGGGGGCGGCTGGAAACACCATATATTTT.

The V call is TRBV7-8, the J call TRBJ2-4, with TRBD2 matching over 8 bases. The V segment lost 6 bases and the J segment 15 bases; nucleotides outside the gene matches: 25. Germline CDR1 reads SGHVS; CDR2 reads FQNEAQ. The CDR3 contains 17 residues. CDR3 in DNA: TGTGCCAGCAGTTTCGCCCCGGTGGCGGGGGGCCATTTCGGGCGGTACTTC. Translation gives CASSFAPVAGGHFGRYF.

This chain links TRBV5-6 with TRBJ2-7, with TRBD2 matching 10 bases. V shed 2 bases and J 2 bases; nucleotides not matched to a gene: 4. The CDR3 is 15 residues long. CDR1 and CDR2 from the germline V gene are SGHDT and YYEEEE. DNA of the CDR3: TGTGCCAGCAGCTTAGGAGCGGGAGGGCCCTACGAGCAGTACTTC. This codes for CASSLGAGGPYEQYF.

The chain links TRBV7-9 to TRBJ2-5; maybe TRBD2 (6 bases). The J call is doubtful: the DNA matches TRBJ2-7 better. The CDR3 has 15 amino acids. The germline CDR1 and CDR2 sequences are SEHNR and FQNEAQ (reference sequence). CDR3 sequence reads: CASSLARGATYEQYF. CDR3 DNA: TGTGCCAGCAGCTTAGCGCGGGGAGCCACCTACGAGCAGTACTTC.

The chain employs TRBV7-8 and TRBJ2-2, with 9 bases aligning to TRBD1. Germline CDR1 is SGHVS and CDR2 is FQNEAQ. The CDR3 totals 15 residues. Trimming removed 5 bases from V and 5 bases from J; junction bases left unmatched: 6. The CDR3 here is CASSIQGAQTGELFF. CDR3 coding DNA: TGTGCCAGCAGCATACAGGGGGCGCAAACCGGGGAGCTGTTTTTT. Full variable domain (outside the CDR3, taken from reference TRBV7-8 and TRBJ2-2): GAGVSQSPRYKVAKRGQDVALRCDPISGHVSLFWYQQALGQGPEFLTYFQNEAQLDKSGLPSDRFFAERPEGSVSTLKIQRTQQEDSAVYLCASSIQGAQTGELFFGEGSRLTVL.

This chain joins TRBV5-4 and TRBJ2-7; D possibly uses TRBD1 or TRBD2 (5 bases each). V was pared by 0 bases and J by 3 bases, with 13 bases between. The CDR3 runs 15 residues. Germline-derived CDR1 and CDR2 are SGHNT and YYREEE (reference sequence). The CDR3 loop reads CASSLGTRGDYEQYF. CDR3 DNA sequence: TGTGCCAGCAGCTTGGGTACTAGGGGAGACTACGAGCAGTACTTC. Complete variable domain (other parts from reference TRBV5-4 and TRBJ2-7): ETGVTQSPTHLIKTRGQQVTLRCSSQSGHNTVSWYQQALGQGPQFIFQYYREEENGRGNFPPRFSGLQFPNYSSELNVNALELDDSALYLCASSLGTRGDYEQYFGPGTRLTVT.

Relative to its sample, this clone is medium-sized. The gene calls are TRBV18 and TRBJ2-2; D gene unclear. There are 17 residues in the CDR3. Trimming took off 1 base at V and 1 base at J, with 13 bases between the two ends. Germline V gives CDR1 KGHSH, CDR2 LQKENI. The CDR3 spells CASSPQPSQVNTGELFF. CDR3 in DNA: TGTGCCAGCTCACCACAGCCCTCTCAAGTGAACACCGGGGAGCTGTTTTTT.